Below, 16 T cell receptor beta chains from the same sample are listed, as sequenced in a study of shared clonotypes between healthy human individuals. TCRdb's copy holds only in-frame clones and misses some; the assay was immunoSEQ multiplex PCR. This table has 2.3 million or so clones, about 92% appearing once. Sequenced sample: naive CD4+ T cells from PBMCs. Subset indicated: CD45RA+ positively selected. The origin of the receptors is a man younger than 35 in good health. Some clones in this sample may be carry-over from other donors' samples.

As concerns this clone: The sample contains more than one DNA sequence encoding this CDR3. The V and J genes are TRBV5-1 and TRBJ2-3; no firm D call. Trimming shortened V by 0 bases and J by 3 bases, and 2 bases separated the two germline ends. Germline V CDR1 and CDR2: SGHRS, YFSETQ. The CDR3 is 12 residues long. CDR3 DNA: TGCGCCAGCAGCTTGGTGACAGATACGCAGTATTTT. Encoded protein: CASSLVTDTQYF.

As for this clone: Other DNA sequences of this sample code for an identical CDR3. The J gene is TRBJ1-5, the V gene TRBV5-1; no reliable D call. The CDR3 is 14 residues long. Per germline, CDR1 SGHRS and CDR2 YFSETQ. Trimming took off 2 bases at V and 1 base at J, with 7 bases between the two ends. The CDR3 nucleotides are TGCGCCAGCAGCTTAACGGGAAGCAATCAGCCCCAGCATTTT. It specifies CASSLTGSNQPQHF.

The CDR3 nucleotides read TGTGCCTCGGGGACTAGCGGGAGTTTCTCCCTCAATGAGCAGTTCTTC. It codes for CASGTSGSFSLNEQFF. V is TRBV30 and J is TRBJ2-1, with TRBD2 matching over 14 bases. The CDR3 is 16 amino acids. V was pared by 7 bases and J by 6 bases, with 11 bases of the junction left unmatched. CDR1 GTSNPN and CDR2 SVGIG come from the germline V gene (reference sequence).

Notes on this clone: At the DNA level, this CDR3 is encoded by other sequences in the same sample as well. The chain employs TRBV9 and TRBJ1-5; unclear D gene. The V end lost 0 bases, the J end lost 1 base, and 11 bases lay between the germline ends. This CDR3 has 16 residues. Germline V lookup: CDR1 SGDLS, CDR2 YYNGEE. The CDR3 loop reads CASSVGPGVSNQPQHF. Written as DNA, the CDR3 is TGTGCCAGCAGCGTAGGACCAGGCGTGAGCAATCAGCCCCAGCATTTT.

The chain recombines TRBV19 with TRBJ2-5; 12 bases are shared with TRBD2. Germline trimming cut 5 bases from V and 2 bases from J; bases unmatched to any gene: 18. The CDR3 consists of 20 residues. In germline, CDR1 is LNHDA, CDR2 SQIVND (reference sequence). Here the CDR3 DNA reads TGTGCCAGTAGTCCCGGACTAGCGGGACCTAGACAGGGGGTACAAGAGACCCAGTACTTC. Its translation: CASSPGLAGPRQGVQETQYF.

J is TRBJ2-2 and V is TRBV5-4; unclear D gene. CDR1 and CDR2 (germline): SGHNT, YYREEE (reference sequence). Trimming took 0 bases from V and 5 from J, leaving 5 bases between them. This CDR3 region has 13 residues. The CDR3 bases are TGTGCCAGCAGCTTGGATGAGACCGGGGAGCTGTTTTTT. Amino acids: CASSLDETGELFF.

The chain uses TRBV7-9 and TRBJ1-4; 7 bases map to TRBD1. Germline V gene lookup returns CDR1 SEHNR and CDR2 FQNEAQ (reference sequence). The V and J ends lost 1 base and 13 bases, in that order; junction bases with no gene match: 6. The CDR3 totals 13 residues. In nucleotides, the CDR3 is TGTGCCAGCAGCTTAGAGGGAGCAGGGGGACTGTTTTTT. The encoded protein is CASSLEGAGGLFF. Full variable domain (remainder filled in from reference TRBV7-9 and TRBJ1-4): DTGVSQNPRHKITKRGQNVTFRCDPISEHNRLYWYRQTLGQGPEFLTYFQNEAQLEKSRLLSDRFSAERPKGSFSTLEIQRTEQGDSAMYLCASSLEGAGGLFFGSGTQLSVL.

V and J are TRBV7-9 and TRBJ2-1; 7 bases are shared with TRBD2. The CDR3 loop spans 14 amino acids. V lost 11 bases and J lost 1; bases outside the gene matches: 8. In germline, CDR1 is SEHNR, CDR2 FQNEAQ (reference sequence). The CDR3: CASSGGNSYNEQFF. CDR3 sequence (DNA): TGTGCCTCCTCCGGGGGGAATTCCTACAATGAGCAGTTCTTC.

This sequence joins TRBV5-1 and TRBJ1-1, with 9 bases identical to TRBD1. This CDR3 is built from 15 residues. The trim removed 3 bases at V and 7 bases at J, leaving 10 bases unmatched. Germline V gives CDR1 SGHRS, CDR2 YFSETQ. CDR3 sequence (DNA): TGCGCCAGCAGCTGGCTCACAGGGGGCCAGGGTGAAGCTTTCTTT. Encoded protein: CASSWLTGGQGEAFF.

The chain joins TRBV4-3 to TRBJ2-1; D gene ambiguous. Germline V lookup: CDR1 LGHNA, CDR2 YSLEER. Trimming took 0 bases from V and 0 from J, leaving 6 bases between them. This CDR3 contains 15 residues. Here the CDR3 reads CASSQDWTSYNEQFF. The DNA for the CDR3 is TGCGCCAGCAGCCAAGATTGGACCTCCTACAATGAGCAGTTCTTC.

V is TRBV30 and J is TRBJ1-2; D unresolved. Germline-derived CDR1 and CDR2 are GTSNPN and SVGIG (reference sequence). V was clipped by 0 bases and J by 7 bases, with 12 bases between them. This CDR3 has 13 residues. CDR3 coding DNA: TGTGCCTGGAGTGTACGATCGTTAGTTGGCTACACCTTC. It yields the protein CAWSVRSLVGYTF.

DNA of the CDR3: TGTGCCAGCAGCTTACAACCGGCTGGTAGCGGAGGAAGCTCCTACGAGCAGTACTTC. Its protein product is CASSLQPAGSGGSSYEQYF. The chain combines TRBV7-8 with TRBJ2-7; possible D gene TRBD2, 6 bases. This CDR3 spans 19 amino acids. V dropped 2 bases and J dropped 0 bases, with 23 bases sitting between them. Germline CDR1 and CDR2: SGHVS and FQNEAQ.

The chain employs TRBV7-2 and TRBJ1-2, with 8 bases matching TRBD1. The CDR3 consists of 18 residues. Germline loops: CDR1 SGHTA, CDR2 FQGNSA. The V and J ends lost 7 bases and 0 bases, in that order; junction bases with no gene match: 16. CDR3 nucleotide sequence: TGTGCCAGCACCCAAACGCGGGACAGGAGGGATCCTAACTATGGCTACACCTTC. Protein: CASTQTRDRRDPNYGYTF.

This clone came up once. Within the sample, other DNA sequences also encode this same CDR3. This CDR3 is CASKSTDTQYF. In DNA, the CDR3 is TGTGCCAGCAAAAGCACAGATACGCAGTATTTT. The V call is TRBV28, the J call TRBJ2-3; D is uncertain. Trimming shortened V by 7 bases and J by 0 bases, and 2 bases separated the two germline ends. The CDR3 covers 11 residues. The V gene's germline CDR1 is MDHEN and CDR2 SYDVKM. The full variable domain, rest sourced from reference TRBV28 and TRBJ2-3, is DVKVTQSSRYLVKRTGEKVFLECVQDMDHENMFWYRQDPGLGLRLIYFSYDVKMKEKGDIPEGYSVSREKKERFSLILESASTNQTSMYLCASKSTDTQYFGPGTRLTVL.

This chain links TRBV11-2 with TRBJ2-4; D may correspond to TRBD1 or TRBD2 (5 bases each). The V and J ends lost 3 bases and 5 bases respectively, with 17 bases between them. The CDR3 is 16 residues long. Germline V gene sequence: CDR1 SGHAT, CDR2 FQNNGV. CDR3 loop: CASSFHGTRGQNIQYF. In DNA form, the CDR3 reads TGTGCCAGCAGCTTCCACGGGACCCGAGGACAAAACATTCAGTACTTC.

In regard to this clone: One junction end disagrees with the germline gene, perhaps due to a read error. V usage is TRBV6-5 and J usage is TRBJ1-1, with no clear D. Germline V CDR1 and CDR2: MNHEY, SVGAGI. The CDR3 is 12 residues long. As DNA, the CDR3 is TGTGCCATCAGTGGGCAAGGAACTGAAGCTTTCTTT. Its translation: CAISGQGTEAFF.